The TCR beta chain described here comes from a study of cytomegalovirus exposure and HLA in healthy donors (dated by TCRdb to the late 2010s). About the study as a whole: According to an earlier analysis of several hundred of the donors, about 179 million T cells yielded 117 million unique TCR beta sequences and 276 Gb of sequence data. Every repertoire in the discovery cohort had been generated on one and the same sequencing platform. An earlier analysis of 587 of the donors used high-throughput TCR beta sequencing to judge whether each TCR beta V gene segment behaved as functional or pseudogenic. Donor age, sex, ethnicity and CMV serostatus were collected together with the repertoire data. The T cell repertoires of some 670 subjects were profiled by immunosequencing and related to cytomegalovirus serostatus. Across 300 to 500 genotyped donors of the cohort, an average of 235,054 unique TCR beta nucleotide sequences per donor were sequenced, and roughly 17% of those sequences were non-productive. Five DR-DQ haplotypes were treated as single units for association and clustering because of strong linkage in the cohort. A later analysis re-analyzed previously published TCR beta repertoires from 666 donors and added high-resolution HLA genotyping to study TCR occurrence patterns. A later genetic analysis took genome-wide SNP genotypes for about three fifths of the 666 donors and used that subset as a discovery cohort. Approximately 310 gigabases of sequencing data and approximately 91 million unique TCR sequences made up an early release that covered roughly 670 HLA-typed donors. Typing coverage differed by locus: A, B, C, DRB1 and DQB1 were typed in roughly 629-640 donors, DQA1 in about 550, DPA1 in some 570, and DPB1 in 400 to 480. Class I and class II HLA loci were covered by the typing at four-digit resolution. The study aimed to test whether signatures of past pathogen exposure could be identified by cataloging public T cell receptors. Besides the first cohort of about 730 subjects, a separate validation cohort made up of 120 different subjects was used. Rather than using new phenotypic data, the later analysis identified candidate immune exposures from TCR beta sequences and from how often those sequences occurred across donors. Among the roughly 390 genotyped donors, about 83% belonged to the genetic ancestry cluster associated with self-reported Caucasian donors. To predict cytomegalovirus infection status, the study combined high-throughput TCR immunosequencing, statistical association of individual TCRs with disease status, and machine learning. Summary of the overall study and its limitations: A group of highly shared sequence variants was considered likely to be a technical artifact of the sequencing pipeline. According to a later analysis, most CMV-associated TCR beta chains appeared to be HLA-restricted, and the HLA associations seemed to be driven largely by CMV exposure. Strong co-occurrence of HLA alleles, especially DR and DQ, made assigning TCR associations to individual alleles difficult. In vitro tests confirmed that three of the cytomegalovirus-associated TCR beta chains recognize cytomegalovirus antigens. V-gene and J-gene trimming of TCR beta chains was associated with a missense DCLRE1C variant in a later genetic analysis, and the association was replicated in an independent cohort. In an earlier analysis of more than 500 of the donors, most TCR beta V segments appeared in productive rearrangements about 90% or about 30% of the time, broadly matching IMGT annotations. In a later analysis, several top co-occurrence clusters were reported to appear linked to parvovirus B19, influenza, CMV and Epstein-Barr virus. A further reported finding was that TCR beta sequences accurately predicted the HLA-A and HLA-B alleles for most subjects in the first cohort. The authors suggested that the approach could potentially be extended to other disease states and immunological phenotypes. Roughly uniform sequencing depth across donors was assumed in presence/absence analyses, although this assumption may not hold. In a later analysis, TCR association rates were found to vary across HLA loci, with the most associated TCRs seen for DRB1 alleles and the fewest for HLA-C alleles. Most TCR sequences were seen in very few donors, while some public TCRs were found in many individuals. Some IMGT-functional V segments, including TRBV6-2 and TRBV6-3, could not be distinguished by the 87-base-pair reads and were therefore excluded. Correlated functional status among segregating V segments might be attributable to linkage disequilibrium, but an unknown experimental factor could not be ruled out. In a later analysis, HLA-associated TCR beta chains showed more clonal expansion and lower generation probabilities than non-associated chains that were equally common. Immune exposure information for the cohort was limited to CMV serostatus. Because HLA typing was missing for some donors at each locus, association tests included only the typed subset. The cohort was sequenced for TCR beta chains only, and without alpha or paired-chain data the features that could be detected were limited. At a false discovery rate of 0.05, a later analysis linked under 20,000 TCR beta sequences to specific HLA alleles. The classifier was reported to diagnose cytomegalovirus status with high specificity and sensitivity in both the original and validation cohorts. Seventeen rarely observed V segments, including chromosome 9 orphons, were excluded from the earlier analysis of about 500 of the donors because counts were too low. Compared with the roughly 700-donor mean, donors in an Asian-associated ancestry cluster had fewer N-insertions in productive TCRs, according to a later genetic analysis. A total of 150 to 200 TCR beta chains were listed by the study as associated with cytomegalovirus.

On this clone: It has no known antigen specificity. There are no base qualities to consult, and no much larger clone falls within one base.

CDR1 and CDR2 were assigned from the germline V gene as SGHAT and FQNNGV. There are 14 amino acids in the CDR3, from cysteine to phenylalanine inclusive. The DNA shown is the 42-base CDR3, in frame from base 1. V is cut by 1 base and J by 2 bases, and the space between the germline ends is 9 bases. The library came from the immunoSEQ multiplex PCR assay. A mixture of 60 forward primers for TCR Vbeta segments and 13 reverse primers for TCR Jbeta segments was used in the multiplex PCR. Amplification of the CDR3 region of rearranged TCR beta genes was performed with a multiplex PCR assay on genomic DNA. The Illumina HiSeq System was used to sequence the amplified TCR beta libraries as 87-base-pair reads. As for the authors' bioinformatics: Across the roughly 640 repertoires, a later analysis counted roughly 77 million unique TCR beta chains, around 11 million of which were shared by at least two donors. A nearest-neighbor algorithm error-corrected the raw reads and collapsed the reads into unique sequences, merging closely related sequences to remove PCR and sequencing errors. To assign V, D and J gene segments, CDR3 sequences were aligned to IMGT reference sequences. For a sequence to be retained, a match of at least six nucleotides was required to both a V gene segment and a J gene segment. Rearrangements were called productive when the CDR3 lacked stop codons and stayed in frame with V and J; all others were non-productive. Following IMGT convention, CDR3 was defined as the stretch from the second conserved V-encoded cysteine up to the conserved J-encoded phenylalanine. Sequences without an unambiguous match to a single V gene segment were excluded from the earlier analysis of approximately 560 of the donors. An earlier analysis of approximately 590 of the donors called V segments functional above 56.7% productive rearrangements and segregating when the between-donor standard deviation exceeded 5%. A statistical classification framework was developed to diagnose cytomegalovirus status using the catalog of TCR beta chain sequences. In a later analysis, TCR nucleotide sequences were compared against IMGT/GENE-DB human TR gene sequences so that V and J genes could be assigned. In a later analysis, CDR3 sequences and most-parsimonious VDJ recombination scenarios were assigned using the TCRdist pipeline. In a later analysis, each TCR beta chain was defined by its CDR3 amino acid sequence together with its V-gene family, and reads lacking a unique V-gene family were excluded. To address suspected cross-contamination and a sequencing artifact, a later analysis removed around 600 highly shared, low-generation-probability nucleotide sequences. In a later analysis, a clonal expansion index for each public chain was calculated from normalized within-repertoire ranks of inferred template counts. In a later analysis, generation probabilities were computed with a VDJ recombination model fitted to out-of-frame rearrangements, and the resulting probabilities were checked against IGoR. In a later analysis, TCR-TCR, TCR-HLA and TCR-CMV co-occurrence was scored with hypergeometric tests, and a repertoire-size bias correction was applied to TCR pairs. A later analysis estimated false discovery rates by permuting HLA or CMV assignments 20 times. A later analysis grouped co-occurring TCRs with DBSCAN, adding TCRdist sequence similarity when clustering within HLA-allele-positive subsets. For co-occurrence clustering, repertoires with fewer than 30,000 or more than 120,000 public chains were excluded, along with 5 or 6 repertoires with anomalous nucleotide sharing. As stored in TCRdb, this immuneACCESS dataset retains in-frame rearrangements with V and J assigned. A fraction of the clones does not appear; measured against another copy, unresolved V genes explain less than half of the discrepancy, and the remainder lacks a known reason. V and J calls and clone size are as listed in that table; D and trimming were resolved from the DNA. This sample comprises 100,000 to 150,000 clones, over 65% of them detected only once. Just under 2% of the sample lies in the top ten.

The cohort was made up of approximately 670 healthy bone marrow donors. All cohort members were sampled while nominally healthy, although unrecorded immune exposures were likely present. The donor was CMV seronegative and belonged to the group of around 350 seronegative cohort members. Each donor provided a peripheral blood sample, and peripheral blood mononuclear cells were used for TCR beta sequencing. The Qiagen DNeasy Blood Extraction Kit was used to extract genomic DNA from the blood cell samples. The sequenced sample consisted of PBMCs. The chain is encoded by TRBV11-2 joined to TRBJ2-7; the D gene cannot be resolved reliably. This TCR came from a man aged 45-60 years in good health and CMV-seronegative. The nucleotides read TGTGCCAGCAGCTTAGGTCCCAGCGCCTACGAGCAGTACTTC. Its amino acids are CASSLGPSAYEQYF. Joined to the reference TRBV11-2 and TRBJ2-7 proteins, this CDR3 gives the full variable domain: EAGVAQSPRYKIIEKRQSVAFWCNPISGHATLYWYQQILGQGPKLLIQFQNNGVVDDSQLPKDRFSAERLKGVDSTLKIQPAKLEDSAVYLCASSLGPSAYEQYFGPGTRLTVT.